Here is one T cell receptor (beta chain) with its context. Clones were read by immunoSEQ multiplex PCR, and TCRdb kept only the in-frame ones, dropping some. The table shows approximately 88,000 clones, with around 90% occurring only once. These data belong to a study of T cells after somatic rescue of genetic block. V was cut by 0 bases and J by 0 bases, with 12 bases left in between. The CDR3 has 16 amino acids. The germline CDR1 and CDR2 sequences are SGDLS and YYNGEE. The TCR was taken from a woman between 18 and 29 years old. The V and J genes are TRBV9 and TRBJ1-1; D is unclear. Specimen: peripheral blood mononuclear cells (PBMCs). CDR3 sequence: CASSVAAGNMNTEAFF. DNA for the CDR3: TGTGCCAGCAGCGTAGCGGCGGGAAACATGAACACTGAAGCTTTCTTT.